This T cell receptor (beta chain) emerged from a study of cytomegalovirus exposure and HLA in healthy donors (dated by TCRdb to between 2016 and 2019). Study-wide context: According to an earlier analysis of 587 of the donors, 150 million to 200 million T cells yielded roughly 110 million unique TCR beta sequences and about 300 Gb of sequence data. HLA typing covered class I and class II loci at four-digit resolution. The T cell repertoires of 550 to 850 subjects were profiled by immunosequencing and related to cytomegalovirus serostatus. All discovery cohort repertoires had been generated using a single sequencing platform. Donor age, sex, ethnicity and CMV serostatus were compiled alongside the repertoire data. In addition to the first cohort of around 670 subjects, a separate validation cohort of approximately 120 different subjects was used. Genome-wide SNP genotypes for about 60% of the 666 donors were used in a later genetic analysis, which treated that subset as a discovery cohort. To study patterns of TCR occurrence, a later analysis re-analyzed previously published TCR beta repertoires from around 660 donors and added high-resolution HLA genotyping. An early release that covered some 630 HLA-typed donors contained approximately 300 gigabases of sequencing data and around 85 million unique TCR sequences. Across 300 to 400 genotyped donors of the cohort, an average of roughly 200,000 unique TCR beta nucleotide sequences per donor were sequenced, and approximately 17% of those sequences were non-productive. The study aimed to test whether signatures of past pathogen exposure could be identified by cataloging public T cell receptors. Of the roughly 430 genotyped donors, 65% to 90% fell in the genetic ancestry cluster associated with self-reported Caucasian donors. To predict cytomegalovirus infection status, the study combined high-throughput TCR immunosequencing, statistical association of individual TCRs with disease status, and machine learning. Rather than drawing on any new phenotypic data, the later analysis identified candidate immune exposures from TCR beta sequences and the way those sequences occurred across donors. An earlier analysis of a few hundred of the donors applied high-throughput TCR beta sequencing to assess whether each TCR beta V gene segment acted as functional or pseudogenic. Because of strong linkage in the cohort, roughly five DR-DQ haplotypes were treated as single units for association and clustering. Typing coverage varied by locus: roughly 620-630 donors for A, B, C, DRB1 and DQB1; approximately 500 for DQA1; over 600 for DPA1; more than 450 for DPB1.

Only one count was recorded for this clone. Its recognized antigen is unknown. One end of the junction varies from germline; a read error may be responsible. The research as a whole found: Linkage disequilibrium might explain the correlated functional status among segregating V segments, but an unknown experimental factor could not be ruled out. Strong co-occurrence of HLA alleles, especially DR and DQ, made assigning TCR associations to individual alleles difficult. A further reported finding was that TCR beta sequences accurately predicted the HLA-A and HLA-B alleles for most subjects in the first cohort. Most TCR sequences were seen in very few donors, while some public TCRs were found in many individuals. Immune exposure information for the cohort was limited to CMV serostatus. The classifier was reported to diagnose cytomegalovirus status with high specificity and sensitivity in both the original and validation cohorts. Broadly in line with IMGT annotations, most TCR beta V segments showed up in productive rearrangements about 87% or about 30% of the time in an earlier analysis of 450 to 750 of the donors. The cohort was sequenced for TCR beta chains only, and without alpha or paired-chain data the features that could be detected were limited. Sequencing depth was assumed to be roughly uniform across donors in the presence/absence analyses, though that assumption may not hold. Compared with the approximately 670-donor mean, donors in an Asian-associated ancestry cluster had fewer N-insertions in productive TCRs, according to a later genetic analysis. At a false discovery rate of 0.05, a later analysis linked 16,000 or so TCR beta sequences to specific HLA alleles. In a later analysis, most CMV-associated TCR beta chains were found to appear HLA-restricted, with HLA associations seemingly driven largely by CMV exposure. Because HLA typing was unavailable for some donors at each locus, only the typed subset was used in association tests. In a later analysis, TCR association rates were found to vary across HLA loci, with the most associated TCRs seen for DRB1 alleles and the fewest for HLA-C alleles. The 87-base-pair reads could not distinguish some IMGT-functional V segments, including TRBV6-2 and TRBV6-3, so those segments were excluded. The study listed 164 TCR beta chains as associated with cytomegalovirus. A later analysis reported that several top co-occurrence clusters appeared linked to parvovirus B19, influenza, CMV and Epstein-Barr virus. An association between a missense DCLRE1C variant and V-gene and J-gene trimming of TCR beta chains was found in a later genetic analysis and replicated in an independent cohort. In a later analysis, HLA-associated TCR beta chains were found to be more clonally expanded and to have lower generation probabilities than equally common non-associated chains. The authors suggested that the approach could potentially be extended to other disease states and immunological phenotypes. A cluster of highly shared sequence variants was judged likely to represent a technical artifact of the sequencing pipeline. In vitro tests confirmed that a few of the cytomegalovirus-associated TCR beta chains recognize cytomegalovirus antigens. The earlier analysis of 587 of the donors excluded approximately 17 rarely observed V segments, including chromosome 9 orphons, because counts were too low.

The cohort comprised several hundred healthy bone marrow donors. At the time of sampling, every cohort member was nominally healthy, though immune exposures that went unrecorded were likely present. The donor was CMV seropositive and belonged to the group of 250 to 350 seropositive cohort members. Each donor provided a peripheral blood sample, and peripheral blood mononuclear cells were used for TCR beta sequencing. The Qiagen DNeasy Blood Extraction Kit was used to extract genomic DNA from the blood cell samples. The CDR3 runs 13 residues from the cysteine to the phenylalanine. Only the CDR3 DNA stays, 39 bases, in frame from base 1. Looking up the germline V gene yields CDR1 SGHDT and CDR2 YYEEEE. The library was made by the immunoSEQ multiplex PCR assay. For the multiplex PCR, a mixture combining 60 forward primers for TCR Vbeta segments and 13 reverse primers for TCR Jbeta segments was used. The CDR3 region of rearranged TCR beta genes was amplified from genomic DNA with a multiplex PCR assay. On the Illumina HiSeq System, the amplified TCR beta libraries were sequenced as 87-base-pair reads. The authors processed their data as follows. A later analysis counted tens of millions of unique TCR beta chains across the 670 or so repertoires, and roughly 10 million of these chains were shared by at least two donors. A nearest-neighbor algorithm error-corrected the raw reads and collapsed the reads into unique sequences, merging closely related sequences to remove PCR and sequencing errors. V, D and J gene segments were assigned by aligning CDR3 sequences to IMGT reference sequences. Each retained sequence needed at least a six-nucleotide match to both a V gene segment and a J gene segment. Rearrangements were classified as productive when the CDR3 lacked stop codons and remained in frame with V and J, and all other rearrangements were classified as non-productive. CDR3 was defined by IMGT convention, running from the second conserved V-encoded cysteine to the conserved J-encoded phenylalanine. Sequences without an unambiguous match to a single V gene segment were excluded from the earlier analysis of 587 of the donors. In an earlier analysis of 587 of the donors, V segments were called functional above 56.7% productive rearrangements and were called segregating when the between-donor standard deviation exceeded 5%. A statistical classification framework was developed to diagnose cytomegalovirus status using the catalog of TCR beta chain sequences. In a later analysis, V and J genes were assigned by comparing TCR nucleotide sequences against IMGT/GENE-DB human TR gene sequences. In a later analysis, CDR3 sequences and most-parsimonious VDJ recombination scenarios were assigned using the TCRdist pipeline. In a later analysis, every TCR beta chain was defined by the combination of its CDR3 amino acid sequence and its V-gene family, and reads without a unique V-gene family were dropped. In a later analysis, approximately 640 highly shared, low-generation-probability nucleotide sequences were removed to address suspected cross-contamination and a sequencing artifact. For each public chain, a later analysis derived a clonal expansion index from normalized ranks of inferred template counts within each repertoire. In a later analysis, generation probabilities were computed with a VDJ recombination model fitted to out-of-frame rearrangements, and the resulting probabilities were checked against IGoR. A later analysis scored TCR-TCR, TCR-HLA and TCR-CMV co-occurrence with hypergeometric tests, applying a repertoire-size bias correction to TCR pairs. To estimate false discovery rates, a later analysis permuted the HLA or CMV assignments 20 times. In a later analysis, co-occurring TCRs were grouped using DBSCAN, with TCRdist sequence similarity added in when clustering inside HLA-allele-positive subsets. Repertoires with fewer than 30,000 or more than 120,000 public chains, plus five repertoires with anomalous nucleotide sharing, were excluded from co-occurrence clustering. TCRdb provides this immuneACCESS table in a form limited to in-frame rearrangements. Some clones are lacking; in checked studies, under half of them reflect an unresolved V gene, and why the rest are absent is not known. The V and J calls and clone size come from that table; D and trimming were worked out from the DNA. The sample table lists approximately 88,000 clones, over 75% of them with a count of one. Together, the top ten hold 7.3% of the sample.

The receptor's source is a man aged 50 to 60 in good health and CMV-seropositive. The V and J genes are TRBV5-6 and TRBJ1-2; no D gene can be assigned with confidence. Sequenced: PBMCs. Read as DNA, the sequence is TGTGCCAGCAACCCCACGGGAGGAGTTGGCTACCCCTTC. This sequence encodes CASNPTGGVGYPF. Here the CDR3 is joined to the reference TRBV5-6 and TRBJ1-2 genes, and the full variable domain is: DAGVTQSPTHLIKTRGQQVTLRCSPKSGHDTVSWYQQALGQGPQFIFQYYEEEERQRGNFPDRFSGHQFPNYSSELNVNALLLGDSALYLCASNPTGGVGYPFGSGTRLTVV.